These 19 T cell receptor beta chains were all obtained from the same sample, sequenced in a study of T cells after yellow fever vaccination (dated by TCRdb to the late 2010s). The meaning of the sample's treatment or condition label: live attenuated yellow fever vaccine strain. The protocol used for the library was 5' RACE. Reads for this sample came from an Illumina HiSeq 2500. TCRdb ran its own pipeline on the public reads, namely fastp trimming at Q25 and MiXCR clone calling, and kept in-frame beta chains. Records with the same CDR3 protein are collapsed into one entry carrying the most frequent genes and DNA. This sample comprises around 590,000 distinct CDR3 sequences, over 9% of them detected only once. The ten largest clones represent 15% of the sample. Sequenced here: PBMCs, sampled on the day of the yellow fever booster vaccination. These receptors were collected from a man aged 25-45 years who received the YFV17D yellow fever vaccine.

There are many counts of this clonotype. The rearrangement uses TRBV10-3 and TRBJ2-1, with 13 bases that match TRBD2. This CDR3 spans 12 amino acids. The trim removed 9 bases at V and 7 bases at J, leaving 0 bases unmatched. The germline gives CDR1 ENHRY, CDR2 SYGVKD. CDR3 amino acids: CAMGLAGNEQFF. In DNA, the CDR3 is TGTGCCATGGGACTAGCGGGGAATGAGCAGTTCTTC.

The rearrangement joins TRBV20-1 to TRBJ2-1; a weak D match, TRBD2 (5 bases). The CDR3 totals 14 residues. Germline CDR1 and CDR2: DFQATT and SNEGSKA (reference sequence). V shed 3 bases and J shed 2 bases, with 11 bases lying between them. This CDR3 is CSASGGFTYNEQFF. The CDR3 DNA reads TGCAGTGCTAGCGGCGGGTTTACCTACAATGAGCAGTTCTTC.

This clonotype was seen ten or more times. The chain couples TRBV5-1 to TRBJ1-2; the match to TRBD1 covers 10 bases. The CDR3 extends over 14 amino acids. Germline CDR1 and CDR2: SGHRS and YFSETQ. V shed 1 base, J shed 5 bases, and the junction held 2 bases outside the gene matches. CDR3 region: CASSLRGQGYGYTF. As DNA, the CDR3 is TGCGCCAGCAGCTTGAGGGGACAGGGGTATGGCTACACCTTC.

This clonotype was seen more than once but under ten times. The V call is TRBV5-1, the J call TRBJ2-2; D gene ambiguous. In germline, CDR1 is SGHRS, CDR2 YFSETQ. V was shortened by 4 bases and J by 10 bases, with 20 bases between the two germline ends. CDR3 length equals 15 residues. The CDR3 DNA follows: TGCGCCAGCAGCCAGGAAGGGATAGATTACGAGGAGCTGTTTTTT. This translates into CASSQEGIDYEELFF.

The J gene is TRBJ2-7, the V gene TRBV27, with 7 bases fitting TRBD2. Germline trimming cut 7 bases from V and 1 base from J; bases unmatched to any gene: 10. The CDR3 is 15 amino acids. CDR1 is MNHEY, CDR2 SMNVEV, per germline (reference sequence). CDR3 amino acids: CASKDVSGTSYEQYF. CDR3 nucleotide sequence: TGTGCCAGCAAGGATGTAAGCGGGACGTCCTACGAGCAGTACTTC.

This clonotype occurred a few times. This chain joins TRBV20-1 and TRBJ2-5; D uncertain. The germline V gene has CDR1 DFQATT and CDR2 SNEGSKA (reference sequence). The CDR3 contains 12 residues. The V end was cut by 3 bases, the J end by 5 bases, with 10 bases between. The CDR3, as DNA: TGCAGTGCTAGTGTGCTACTTGAGACCCAGTACTTC. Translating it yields CSASVLLETQYF.

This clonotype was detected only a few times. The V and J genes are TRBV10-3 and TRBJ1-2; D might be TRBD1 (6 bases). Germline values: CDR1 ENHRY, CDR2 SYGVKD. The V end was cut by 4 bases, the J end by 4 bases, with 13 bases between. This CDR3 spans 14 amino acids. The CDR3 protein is CAISGPQGSYGYTF. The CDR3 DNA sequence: TGTGCCATCAGTGGACCTCAGGGGAGCTATGGCTACACCTTC.

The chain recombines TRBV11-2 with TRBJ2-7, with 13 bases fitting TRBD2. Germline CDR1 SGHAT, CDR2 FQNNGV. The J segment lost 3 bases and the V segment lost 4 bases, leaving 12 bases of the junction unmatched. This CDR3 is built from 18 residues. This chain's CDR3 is CASSSRTSGRIGIYEQYF. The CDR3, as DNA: TGTGCCAGCAGCTCACGGACTAGCGGGAGAATAGGGATCTACGAGCAGTACTTC.

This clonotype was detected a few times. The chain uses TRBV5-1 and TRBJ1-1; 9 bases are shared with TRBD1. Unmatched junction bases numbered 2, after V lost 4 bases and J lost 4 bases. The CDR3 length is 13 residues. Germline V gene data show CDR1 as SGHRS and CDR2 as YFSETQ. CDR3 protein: CASSVQGATEAFF. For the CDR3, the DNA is TGCGCCAGCAGCGTACAGGGGGCCACTGAAGCTTTCTTT.

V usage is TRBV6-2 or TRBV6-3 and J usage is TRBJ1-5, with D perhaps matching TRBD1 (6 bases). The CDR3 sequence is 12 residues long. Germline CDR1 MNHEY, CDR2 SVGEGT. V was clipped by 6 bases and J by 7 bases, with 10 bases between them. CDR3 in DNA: TGTGCCAGCAGAACAGGGCACCAGCCCCAGCATTTT. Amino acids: CASRTGHQPQHF.

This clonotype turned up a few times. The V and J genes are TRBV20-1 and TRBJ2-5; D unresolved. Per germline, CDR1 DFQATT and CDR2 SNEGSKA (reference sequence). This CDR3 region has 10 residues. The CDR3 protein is CAQRKETQYF. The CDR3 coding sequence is TGCGCCCAGAGAAAAGAGACCCAGTACTTC.

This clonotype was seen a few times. CDR3 amino acids: CASSFTGTSVSLINEQFF. The CDR3 bases are TGTGCCAGCAGTTTCACTGGGACTAGCGTTTCCCTCATCAATGAGCAGTTCTTC. V is TRBV12-3 or TRBV12-4 and J is TRBJ2-1, with 10 nucleotides matching TRBD2. The CDR3 consists of 18 residues. J was trimmed by 6 bases and V by 3 bases; bases with no gene match: 14.

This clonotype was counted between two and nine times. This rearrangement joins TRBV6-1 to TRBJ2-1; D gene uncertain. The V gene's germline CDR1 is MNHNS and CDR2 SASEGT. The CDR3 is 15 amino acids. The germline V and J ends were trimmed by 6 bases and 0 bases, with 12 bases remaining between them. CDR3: CASRPTPRSYNEQFF. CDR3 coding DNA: TGTGCCAGCAGACCGACTCCCCGCTCCTACAATGAGCAGTTCTTC.

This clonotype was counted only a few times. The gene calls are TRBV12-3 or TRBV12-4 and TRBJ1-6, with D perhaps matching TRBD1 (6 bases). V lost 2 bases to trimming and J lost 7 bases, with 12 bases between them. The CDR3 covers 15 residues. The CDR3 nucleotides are TGTGCCAGCAGTTTACAAGGGGGTCTCAATTCACCCCTCCACTTT. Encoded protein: CASSLQGGLNSPLHF.

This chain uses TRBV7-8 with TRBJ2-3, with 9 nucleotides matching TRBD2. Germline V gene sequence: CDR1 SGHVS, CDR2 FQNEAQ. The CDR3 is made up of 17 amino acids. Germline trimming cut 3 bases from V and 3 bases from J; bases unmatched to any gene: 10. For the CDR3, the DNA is TGTGCCAGCAGCTTGGGATGGGGTAGCGGGAGTACAGATACGCAGTATTTT. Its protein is CASSLGWGSGSTDTQYF.

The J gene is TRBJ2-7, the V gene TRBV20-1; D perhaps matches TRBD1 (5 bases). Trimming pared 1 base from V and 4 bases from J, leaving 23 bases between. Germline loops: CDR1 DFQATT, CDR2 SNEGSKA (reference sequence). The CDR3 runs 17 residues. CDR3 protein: CSARVLHIGGRGYEQYF. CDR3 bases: TGCAGTGCTAGAGTTCTTCATATAGGCGGTAGGGGATACGAGCAGTACTTC.

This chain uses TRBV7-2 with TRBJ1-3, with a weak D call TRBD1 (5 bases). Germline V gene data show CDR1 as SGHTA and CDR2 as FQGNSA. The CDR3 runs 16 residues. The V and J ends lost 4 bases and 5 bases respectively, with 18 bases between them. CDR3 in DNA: TGTGCCAGCAGCTCTCCCGAAGGCAGACAGAGAAACACCATATATTTT. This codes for CASSSPEGRQRNTIYF.

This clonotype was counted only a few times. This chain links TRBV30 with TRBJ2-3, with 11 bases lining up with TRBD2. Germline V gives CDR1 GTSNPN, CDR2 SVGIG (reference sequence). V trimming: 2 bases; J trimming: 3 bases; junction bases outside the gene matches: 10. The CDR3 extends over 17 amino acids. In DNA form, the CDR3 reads TGTGCCTGGAGTCGCACACGCACTAGCGGGAGAACAGATACGCAGTATTTT. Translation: CAWSRTRTSGRTDTQYF.

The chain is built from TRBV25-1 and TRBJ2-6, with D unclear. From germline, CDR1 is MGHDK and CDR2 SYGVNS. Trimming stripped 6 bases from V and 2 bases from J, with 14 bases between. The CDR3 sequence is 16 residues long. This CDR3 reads CASSERVGTGANVLTF. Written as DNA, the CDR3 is TGTGCCAGCAGCGAAAGGGTAGGGACTGGGGCCAACGTCCTGACTTTC.